This T cell receptor (beta chain) was retrieved from a study of T-cell reconstitution after alpha-beta-depleted transplantation in children. TCRbeta library construction was performed incorporating unique molecular identifiers. TCRdb ran MiXCR on the PCR reads and lists one entry per CDR3 protein. The sample consists of around 600,000 distinct CDR3 sequences, over 9.5% of them appearing once. The CDR3 is made up of 16 amino acids. V dropped 1 base and J dropped 2 bases, with 13 bases sitting between them. Germline CDR1 KGHDR, CDR2 SFDVKD. The clonotype was recovered from a human donor who donated a stem cell graft to a child with acute myeloid leukemia. The material sequenced was PBMCs from the stem cell graft donor, taken from the stem cell graft. The gene calls are TRBV24-1 and TRBJ2-5; possibly TRBD1 for D (6 bases). CDR3 sequence (DNA): TGTGCCACCAGTGATTTTCTTGGACAGAAGCAAGAGACCCAGTACTTC. Translation: CATSDFLGQKQETQYF.